Each of the 27 T cell receptor beta chains below was sequenced from the same sample in a study of blood T cell repertoires in COVID-19. Profiled with immunoSEQ multiplex PCR; TCRdb holds only in-frame clones, not every one. This sample has 200,000 to 300,000 clones, with 86% found just once. The sample consisted of PBMCs or T cells enriched from blood (not recorded which). The receptors come from a woman aged 50 to 65 who had recovered from COVID-19.

This chain joins TRBV3-1 (or the pseudogene TRBV3-2) and TRBJ1-2; no clear D gene. The CDR3 runs 11 residues. Trimming cost V 7 bases and J 6 bases, with 9 bases left between them. CDR1 and CDR2 from the germline V gene are LGHDT and YNNKEL (reference sequence). CDR3 in DNA: TGTGCCAGCAAACGAACAGATGGCTACACCTTC. This codes for CASKRTDGYTF.

The genes are TRBV7-9 and TRBJ2-5, with D uncertain. The CDR3 is 11 residues long. Germline V CDR1 and CDR2: SEHNR, FQNEAQ (reference sequence). The V end was cut by 10 bases, the J end by 5 bases, with 11 bases between. CDR3 sequence reads: CATTVLETQYF. The CDR3 nucleotides are TGTGCCACCACGGTCCTGGAGACCCAGTACTTC.

V is TRBV11-3 and J is TRBJ2-6; a possible D gene is TRBD1 (6 bases). CDR3 length: 16 residues. Germline V gene lookup returns CDR1 SGHNT and CDR2 YENEEA. Trimming shortened V by 5 bases and J by 3 bases, and 14 bases separated the two germline ends. The CDR3 coding sequence is TGTGCCAGCAGCCCCAGCTGGGGGCTTGGGGCCAACGTCCTGACTTTC. It specifies CASSPSWGLGANVLTF.

This clone has a single count. This chain joins TRBV7-3 and TRBJ2-1, with TRBD2 matching over 14 bases. Germline values: CDR1 SGHTA, CDR2 FQGTGA. The CDR3 is made up of 17 amino acids. V lost 2 bases and J lost 8; bases outside the gene matches: 8. CDR3 region: CASSLRGLAGDFDEQFF. The CDR3 region has the DNA TGTGCCAGCAGCTTACGGGGACTAGCGGGAGATTTCGATGAGCAGTTCTTC. The full variable domain, completed using reference TRBV7-3 and TRBJ2-1, is GAGVSQTPSNKVTEKGKYVELRCDPISGHTALYWYRQSLGQGPEFLIYFQGTGAADDSGLPNDRFFAVRPEGSVSTLKIQRTERGDSAVYLCASSLRGLAGDFDEQFFGPGTRLTVL.

The chain joins TRBV1 to TRBJ2-7; the D segment call TRBD2 is taken from the table without a DNA check. TRBV1 is recorded as a pseudogene. The CDR3 extends over 15 amino acids. The CDR3: CTSSQAAGDLYEQYF. The CDR3, as DNA: TGCACCAGCAGCCAAGCCGCGGGGGACCTCTACGAGCAGTACTTC.

The chain uses TRBV5-1 and TRBJ2-5; 8 bases agree with TRBD2. The ends lost 4 bases at V and 3 bases at J; junction bases unmatched: 5. CDR3 length equals 14 residues. Germline lookup yields CDR1 SGHRS and CDR2 YFSETQ. The CDR3 DNA reads TGCGCCAGCAGCCCCGGGACTAGAGAAGAGACCCAGTACTTC. Translation: CASSPGTREETQYF.

The V gene is TRBV6-6, the J gene TRBJ1-2, with D possibly matching TRBD1 (6 bases). The V end was cut by 5 bases, the J end by 4 bases, with 8 bases between. Germline CDR1 is MNHNY and CDR2 is SVGAGI (reference sequence). This CDR3 spans 12 amino acids. The CDR3 spells CASSMDSYGYTF. The CDR3 bases are TGTGCCAGCAGTATGGACAGCTATGGCTACACCTTC.

This chain connects TRBV3-1 (or the pseudogene TRBV3-2) to TRBJ1-2, with 8 bases matching TRBD1. Germline V gene lookup returns CDR1 LGHDT and CDR2 YNNKEL (reference sequence). The CDR3 extends over 15 amino acids. Germline trimming cut 4 bases from V and 2 bases from J; bases unmatched to any gene: 6. Here the CDR3 DNA reads TGTGCCAGCAGCCCATGGACAGGGTCAAACTATGGCTACACCTTC. Translation gives CASSPWTGSNYGYTF.

A word on this clone: The sample holds other DNA sequences that translate to the same CDR3. This chain uses TRBV12-3 or TRBV12-4 with TRBJ1-3; D is uncertain. The CDR3 has 10 residues. The V and J ends lost 6 bases and 7 bases respectively, with 4 bases between them. CDR3 bases: TGTGCCAGCAGCTTGAACACCATATATTTT. Translation gives CASSLNTIYF.

The chain couples TRBV30 to TRBJ1-2; D gene uncertain. V lost 3 bases to trimming and J lost 3 bases, with 11 bases between them. The germline V gene encodes CDR1 GTSNPN and CDR2 SVGIG (reference sequence). There are 13 residues in the CDR3. CDR3: CAWRGSADYGYTF. The CDR3, as DNA: TGTGCCTGGAGGGGTAGCGCGGACTATGGCTACACCTTC.

In DNA, the CDR3 is TGTGCCAGTAAACAGGGGAACCTCAATCAGCCCCAGCATTTT. Its translation: CASKQGNLNQPQHF. The chain carries TRBV27 and TRBJ1-5; TRBD1 matches at 7 bases. The V gene end was trimmed by 9 bases and the J gene end by 3 bases; junction bases not matched to a gene: 8. The CDR3 extends over 14 amino acids. Germline CDR1 reads MNHEY; CDR2 reads SMNVEV (reference sequence).

This chain uses TRBV7-3 with TRBJ2-1; unclear D gene. Trimming shortened V by 2 bases and J by 7 bases, and 3 bases separated the two germline ends. Looked up from germline, CDR1 is SGHTA and CDR2 is FQGTGA. The CDR3 consists of 11 residues. CDR3 region: CASSLENEQFF. In nucleotides, the CDR3 is TGTGCCAGCAGCTTAGAGAATGAGCAGTTCTTC.

The chain combines TRBV7-2 with TRBJ1-3; no clear D. Germline assignment: CDR1 SGHTA and CDR2 FQGNSA. V shed 2 bases and J shed 0 bases, with 11 bases lying between them. This CDR3 has 16 residues. CDR3 loop: CASSLKMLRSGNTIYF. CDR3 DNA sequence: TGTGCCAGCAGCTTAAAGATGTTGCGCTCTGGAAACACCATATATTTT.

The chain recombines TRBV10-3 with TRBJ1-5; D may be TRBD1 (5 bases). The CDR3 is made up of 17 amino acids. Trimming pared 0 bases from V and 0 bases from J, leaving 12 bases between. Germline V lookup: CDR1 ENHRY, CDR2 SYGVKD. CDR3 DNA: TGTGCCATCAGTGAGTCGAGGGACTCCTATAGCAATCAGCCCCAGCATTTT. It codes for CAISESRDSYSNQPQHF.

This rearrangement joins TRBV6-2 or TRBV6-3 to TRBJ1-6; D is ambiguous. CDR1 and CDR2 from the germline V gene are MNHEY and SVGEGT. The CDR3 length is 14 residues. The V gene lost 2 bases and the J gene lost 14 bases, with 16 bases spanning the gap. CDR3 sequence: CASSYRQAYLTLHF. CDR3 DNA sequence: TGTGCCAGCAGTTACAGGCAGGCCTACCTAACCCTCCACTTT.

V and J are TRBV6-5 and TRBJ2-1; D remains ambiguous. V dropped 7 bases and J dropped 6 bases, with 13 bases sitting between them. CDR3 length: 13 amino acids. Germline V gene lookup returns CDR1 MNHEY and CDR2 SVGAGI. The CDR3 spells CASTDRGRNEQFF. In DNA, the CDR3 is TGTGCCAGCACGGATCGAGGCCGCAATGAGCAGTTCTTC.

This chain connects TRBV28 to TRBJ1-1; D may be TRBD1 (6 bases). Germline values: CDR1 MDHEN, CDR2 SYDVKM. This CDR3 is 15 amino acids long. Trimming shortened V by 6 bases and J by 1 base, and 15 bases separated the two germline ends. CDR3 residues: CASRGTTGPNTEAFF. For the CDR3, the DNA is TGTGCCAGCAGGGGAACGACAGGCCCGAACACTGAAGCTTTCTTT.

J is TRBJ2-2 and V is TRBV15; tentative D call: TRBD1 (6 bases). The germline V gene has CDR1 LNHNV and CDR2 YYDKDF (reference sequence). CDR3 length equals 14 residues. V was trimmed by 4 bases and J by 1 base, leaving 7 bases between them. CDR3 amino acids: CATSKGQNTGELFF. The CDR3 DNA follows: TGTGCCACCAGCAAGGGACAGAACACCGGGGAGCTGTTTTTT.

The gene calls are TRBV2 and TRBJ1-5; 7 bases match TRBD1. The germline gives CDR1 SNHLY, CDR2 FYNNEI. Trimming at V came to 6 bases and at J to 7 bases, leaving 9 bases not matched to a gene. The CDR3 spans 14 residues. This CDR3 is CASSSEQGRQPQHF. In nucleotides, the CDR3 is TGTGCCAGCAGCTCAGAACAGGGGCGGCAGCCCCAGCATTTT.

V and J are TRBV5-1 and TRBJ2-5; D is uncertain. The CDR3 length is 11 residues. Germline lookup yields CDR1 SGHRS and CDR2 YFSETQ. The V end lost 4 bases, the J end lost 5 bases, and 6 bases lay between the germline ends. The CDR3 here is CASSMRETQYF. For the CDR3, the DNA is TGCGCCAGCAGCATGAGGGAGACCCAGTACTTC.

This chain links TRBV5-5 with TRBJ2-1; 14 bases are shared with TRBD2. The germline gives CDR1 SGHKS, CDR2 YYEKEE (reference sequence). Germline trimming cut 8 bases from V and 7 bases from J; bases unmatched to any gene: 5. This CDR3 has 14 residues. The CDR3 spells CASPGLAGGNEQFF. The CDR3 region has the DNA TGTGCCAGTCCCGGACTAGCGGGGGGAAATGAGCAGTTCTTC.

This chain connects TRBV9 to TRBJ1-4; D gene unclear. The CDR3 extends over 14 amino acids. Germline CDR1 is SGDLS and CDR2 is YYNGEE. Deletions cut 4 bases from V and 0 bases from J, with 7 bases between. The CDR3 DNA follows: TGTGCCAGCAGCCCGACAACAACTAATGAAAAACTGTTTTTT. Translation gives CASSPTTTNEKLFF.

V is TRBV9 and J is TRBJ2-1; no firm D call. V was pared by 0 bases and J by 4 bases, with 11 bases between. This CDR3 spans 15 amino acids. The germline gives CDR1 SGDLS, CDR2 YYNGEE. The CDR3 reads CASSVVASMYNEQFF. CDR3 bases: TGTGCCAGCAGCGTAGTGGCTAGTATGTACAATGAGCAGTTCTTC.

The chain couples TRBV18 to TRBJ2-7; TRBD1 matches at 9 bases. V lost 0 bases to trimming and J lost 6 bases; unmatched junction nucleotides: 3. The CDR3 length is 14 residues. Germline V lookup: CDR1 KGHSH, CDR2 LQKENI. Here the CDR3 reads CASSPPGTGSEQYF. The CDR3 nucleotides read TGTGCCAGCTCACCACCGGGGACAGGGAGCGAGCAGTACTTC.

The gene calls are TRBV28 and TRBJ1-2, with unresolved D. CDR1 is MDHEN and CDR2 is SYDVKM in the germline V gene. Trimming shortened V by 5 bases and J by 1 base, and 14 bases separated the two germline ends. The CDR3 spans 15 residues. CDR3 residues: CASSPPSSVNYGYTF. The CDR3 nucleotides are TGTGCCAGCAGTCCTCCCAGTTCTGTTAACTATGGCTACACCTTC.

This chain connects TRBV5-1 to TRBJ1-1, with 8 positions matching TRBD1. J lost 0 bases, V lost 5 bases, and 21 bases had no gene match. From germline, CDR1 is SGHRS and CDR2 YFSETQ. The CDR3 runs to 20 residues. CDR3 coding DNA: TGCGCCAGCAGTTACGGACAGGGTTTTAATGATGGGGATTTGAACACTGAAGCTTTCTTT. It is translated as CASSYGQGFNDGDLNTEAFF.

The gene calls are TRBV21-1 and TRBJ2-1; the tabulated D call, TRBD2, remains unverified against the DNA. TRBV21-1 is marked as a pseudogene. The CDR3 spans 15 residues. Here the CDR3 reads CASSIWREGGNEQFF. The CDR3 DNA sequence: TGTGCCAGCAGCATTTGGCGGGAGGGTGGGAATGAGCAGTTCTTC.